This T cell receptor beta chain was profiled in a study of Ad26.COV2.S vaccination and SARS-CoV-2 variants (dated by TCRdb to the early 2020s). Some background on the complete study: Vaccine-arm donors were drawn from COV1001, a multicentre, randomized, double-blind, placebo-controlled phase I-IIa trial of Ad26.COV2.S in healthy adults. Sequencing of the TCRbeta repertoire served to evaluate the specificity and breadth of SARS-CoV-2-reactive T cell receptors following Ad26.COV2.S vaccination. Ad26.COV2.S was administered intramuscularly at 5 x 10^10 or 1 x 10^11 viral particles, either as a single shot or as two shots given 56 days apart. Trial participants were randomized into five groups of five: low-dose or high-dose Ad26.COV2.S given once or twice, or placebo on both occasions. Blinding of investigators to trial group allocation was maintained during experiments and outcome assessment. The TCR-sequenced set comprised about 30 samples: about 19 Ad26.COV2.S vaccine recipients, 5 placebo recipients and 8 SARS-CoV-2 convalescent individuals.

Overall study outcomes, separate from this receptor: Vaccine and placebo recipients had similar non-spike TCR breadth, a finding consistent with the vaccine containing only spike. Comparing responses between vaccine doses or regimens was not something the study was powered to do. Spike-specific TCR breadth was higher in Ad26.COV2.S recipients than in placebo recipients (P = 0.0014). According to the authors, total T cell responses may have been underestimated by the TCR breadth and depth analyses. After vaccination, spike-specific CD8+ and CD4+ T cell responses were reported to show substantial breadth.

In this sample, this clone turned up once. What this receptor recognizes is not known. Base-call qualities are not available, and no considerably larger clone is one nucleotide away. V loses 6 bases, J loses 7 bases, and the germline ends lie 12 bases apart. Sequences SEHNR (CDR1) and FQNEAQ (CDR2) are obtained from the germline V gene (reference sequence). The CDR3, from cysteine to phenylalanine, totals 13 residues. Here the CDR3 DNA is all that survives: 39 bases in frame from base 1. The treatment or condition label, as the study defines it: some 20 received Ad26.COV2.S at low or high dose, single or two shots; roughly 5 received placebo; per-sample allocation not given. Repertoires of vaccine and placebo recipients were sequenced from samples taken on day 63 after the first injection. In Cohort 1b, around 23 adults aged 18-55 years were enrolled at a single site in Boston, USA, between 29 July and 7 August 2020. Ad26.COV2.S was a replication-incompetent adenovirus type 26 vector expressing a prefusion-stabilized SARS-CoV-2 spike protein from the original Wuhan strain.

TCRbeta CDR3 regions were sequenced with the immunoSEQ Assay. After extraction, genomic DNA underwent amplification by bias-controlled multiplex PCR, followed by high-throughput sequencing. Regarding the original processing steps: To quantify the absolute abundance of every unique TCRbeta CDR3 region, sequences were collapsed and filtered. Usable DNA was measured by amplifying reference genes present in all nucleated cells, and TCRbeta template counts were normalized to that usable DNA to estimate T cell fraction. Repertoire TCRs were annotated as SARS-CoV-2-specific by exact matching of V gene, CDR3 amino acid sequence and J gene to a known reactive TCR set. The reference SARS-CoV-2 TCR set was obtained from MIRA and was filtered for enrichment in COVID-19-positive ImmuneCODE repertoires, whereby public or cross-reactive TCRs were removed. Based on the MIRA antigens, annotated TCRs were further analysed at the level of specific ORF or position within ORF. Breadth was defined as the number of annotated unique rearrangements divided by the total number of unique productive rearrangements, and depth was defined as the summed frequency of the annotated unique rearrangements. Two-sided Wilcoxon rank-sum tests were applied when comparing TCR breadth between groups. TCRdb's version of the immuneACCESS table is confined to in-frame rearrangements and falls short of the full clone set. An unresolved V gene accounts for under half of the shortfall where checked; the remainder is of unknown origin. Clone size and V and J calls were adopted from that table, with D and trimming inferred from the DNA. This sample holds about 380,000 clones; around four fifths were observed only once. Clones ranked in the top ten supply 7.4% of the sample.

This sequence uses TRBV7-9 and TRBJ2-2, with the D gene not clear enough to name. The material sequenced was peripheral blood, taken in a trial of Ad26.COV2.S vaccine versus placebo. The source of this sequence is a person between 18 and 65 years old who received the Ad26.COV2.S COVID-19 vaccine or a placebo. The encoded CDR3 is CASSLSISGELFF. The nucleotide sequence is TGTGCCAGCAGTTTATCGATTAGCGGGGAGCTGTTTTTT.